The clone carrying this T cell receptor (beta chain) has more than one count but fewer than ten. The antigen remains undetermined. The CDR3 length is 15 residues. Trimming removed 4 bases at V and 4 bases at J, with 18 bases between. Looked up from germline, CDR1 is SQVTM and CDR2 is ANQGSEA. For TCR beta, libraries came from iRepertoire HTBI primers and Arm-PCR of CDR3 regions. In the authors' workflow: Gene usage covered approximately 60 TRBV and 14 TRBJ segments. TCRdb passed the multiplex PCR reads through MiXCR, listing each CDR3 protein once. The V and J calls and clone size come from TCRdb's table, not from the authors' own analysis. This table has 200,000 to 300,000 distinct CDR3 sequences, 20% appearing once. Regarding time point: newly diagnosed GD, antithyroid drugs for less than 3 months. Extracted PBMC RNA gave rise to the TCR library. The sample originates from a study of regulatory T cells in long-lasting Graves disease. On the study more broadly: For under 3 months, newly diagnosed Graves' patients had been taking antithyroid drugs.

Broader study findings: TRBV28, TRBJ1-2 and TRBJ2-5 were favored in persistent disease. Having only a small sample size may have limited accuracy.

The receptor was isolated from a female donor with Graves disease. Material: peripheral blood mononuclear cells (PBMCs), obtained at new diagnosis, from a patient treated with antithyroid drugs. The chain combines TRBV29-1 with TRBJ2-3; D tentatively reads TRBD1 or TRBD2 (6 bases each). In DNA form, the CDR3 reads TGCAGCGTTGCGGGGGCCTATAGGGGGGCAGATACGCAGTATTTT. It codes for CSVAGAYRGADTQYF.